What follows are 27 T cell receptor beta chains derived from one specimen sequenced in a study of CD8 T cells in Susac syndrome. cDNA came from roughly 0.53 to 1 ug RNA primed by random hexamers. One entry per CDR3 protein results from TCRdb running MiXCR on the immunoSEQ multiplex PCR reads. This sample has about 290,000 distinct CDR3 sequences, with over 75% found just once. The source material was CD8+ T cells from PBMCs. The receptors derive from a human donor with multiple sclerosis.

V is TRBV6-5 and J is TRBJ2-2; D not certain. Germline V gene lookup returns CDR1 MNHEY and CDR2 SVGAGI. The V and J ends lost 7 bases and 3 bases respectively, with 6 bases between them. The CDR3 sequence is 12 residues long. This chain's CDR3 is CASNTHTGELFF. CDR3 coding DNA: TGTGCCAGCAATACACACACCGGGGAGCTGTTTTTT.

This clonotype was detected only once. The chain carries TRBV23-1 and TRBJ1-5; D perhaps matches TRBD1 (5 bases). TRBV23-1 falls under the ORF class, with uncertain function. Between the trimmed V and J ends, which lost 6 bases and 1 base, there was a span of 19 bases. CDR3 size: 17 residues. CDR3 sequence (DNA): TGCGCCAGCAGAAAAACCACGGGGGTGGTGAGCAATCAGCCCCAGCATTTT. Translation: CASRKTTGVVSNQPQHF.

The CDR3 sequence: CASSRPGQGGTEAFF. CDR3 nucleotides: TGCGCCAGCAGCCGACCGGGACAGGGGGGAACTGAAGCTTTCTTT. The rearrangement uses TRBV4-1 and TRBJ1-1, with 11 bases aligning to TRBD1. CDR3 length: 15 amino acids. Germline V gene sequence: CDR1 MGHRA, CDR2 YSYEKL. Unmatched junction bases numbered 6, after V lost 4 bases and J lost 5 bases.

The chain employs TRBV4-1 and TRBJ2-2; D gene ambiguous. V lost 0 bases and J 5 bases, leaving 10 bases between the germline ends. The V gene's germline CDR1 is MGHRA and CDR2 YSYEKL. There are 15 residues in the CDR3. The CDR3 DNA is TGCGCCAGCAGCCAAGATTTAGGCATAACCGGGGAGCTGTTTTTT. Protein: CASSQDLGITGELFF.

The genes are TRBV7-9 and TRBJ1-4; 9 positions match TRBD1. The germline V gene encodes CDR1 SEHNR and CDR2 FQNEAQ (reference sequence). The CDR3 has 15 residues. Unmatched junction bases numbered 3, after V lost 1 base and J lost 6 bases. Here the CDR3 reads CASSLVGQGYEKLFF. The CDR3, as DNA: TGTGCCAGCAGCTTAGTCGGACAGGGGTATGAAAAACTGTTTTTT.

CDR3 protein: CASSVSSGITDTQYF. CDR3 in DNA: TGTGCCAGCAGCGTATCTAGCGGGATCACAGATACGCAGTATTTT. The chain employs TRBV7-3 and TRBJ2-3, with TRBD2 identical over 9 bases. The CDR3 runs 15 residues. Germline CDR1 is SGHTA and CDR2 is FQGTGA. The V gene end was trimmed by 5 bases and the J gene end by 2 bases; junction bases not matched to a gene: 5. Looking up the rest from reference TRBV7-3 and TRBJ2-3 gives the full variable domain: GAGVSQTPSNKVTEKGKYVELRCDPISGHTALYWYRQSLGQGPEFLIYFQGTGAADDSGLPNDRFFAVRPEGSVSTLKIQRTERGDSAVYLCASSVSSGITDTQYFGPGTRLTVL.

The V and J genes are TRBV19 and TRBJ2-3; 10 bases map to TRBD2. Germline loops: CDR1 LNHDA, CDR2 SQIVND (reference sequence). The V and J ends lost 0 bases and 4 bases, in that order; junction bases with no gene match: 7. CDR3 size: 17 residues. CDR3 coding DNA: TGTGCCAGTAGTATAGATCGGTCTAGCGGGAGTGCAGATACGCAGTATTTT. Translation gives CASSIDRSSGSADTQYF.

V is TRBV30 and J is TRBJ2-1; the D is unclear. The CDR3 has 11 amino acids. The V end lost 1 base, the J end lost 12 bases, and 10 bases lay between the germline ends. The V gene's germline CDR1 is GTSNPN and CDR2 SVGIG (reference sequence). This CDR3 reads CAWSAPVLQFF. DNA of the CDR3: TGTGCCTGGAGTGCCCCAGTTCTGCAGTTCTTC.

This clonotype appeared once. V is TRBV7-9 and J is TRBJ2-7; 7 bases line up with TRBD1. CDR1 and CDR2 (germline): SEHNR, FQNEAQ (reference sequence). V shed 5 bases and J 0 bases; nucleotides not matched to a gene: 13. This CDR3 region has 17 residues. The CDR3 DNA reads as TGTGCCAGCAGCCCAGGTGCAGGGGGTCCTAGCTCCTACGAGCAGTACTTC. Translated, it gives CASSPGAGGPSSYEQYF.

The rearrangement links TRBV4-3 to TRBJ1-1; possible D gene TRBD1, 5 bases. The CDR3 totals 17 residues. Trimming pared 2 bases from V and 3 bases from J, leaving 19 bases between. Germline V gene sequence: CDR1 LGHNA, CDR2 YSLEER. The CDR3 DNA reads as TGCGCCAGCAGCCAAAGGGACTGGGGTCCCGAAGACACTGAAGCTTTCTTT. Encoded protein: CASSQRDWGPEDTEAFF.

The sample holds one count of this clonotype. The genes are TRBV27 and TRBJ1-1, with TRBD1 as a possible D gene (6 bases). CDR1 and CDR2 (germline): MNHEY, SMNVEV (reference sequence). V was clipped by 1 base and J by 5 bases, with 11 bases between them. This CDR3 is 14 amino acids long. The CDR3 sequence is CASSLWGGQTEAFF. The CDR3 region has the DNA TGTGCCAGCAGTTTATGGGGGGGGCAGACTGAAGCTTTCTTT.

The rearrangement links TRBV2 to TRBJ2-1; TRBD2 agrees at 12 bases. Germline CDR1 SNHLY, CDR2 FYNNEI. V was clipped by 1 base and J by 0 bases; unmatched bases: 4. CDR3 size: 18 residues. The CDR3 DNA follows: TGTGCCAGCAGTGAAGGGCTAGCGGGAGGGAGCTCCTACAATGAGCAGTTCTTC. Protein product: CASSEGLAGGSSYNEQFF.

This clonotype occurred once. This CDR3 is CASSGTTGMAKNIQYF. CDR3 sequence (DNA): TGTGCCAGCAGCGGAACGACAGGGATGGCCAAAAACATTCAGTACTTC. The V call is TRBV7-9, the J call TRBJ2-4; 7 bases match TRBD1. The V and J ends lost 5 bases and 1 base, in that order; junction bases with no gene match: 8. This CDR3 has 16 amino acids. CDR1 SEHNR and CDR2 FQNEAQ come from the germline V gene (reference sequence).

The V and J genes are TRBV7-9 and TRBJ2-7, with 8 bases fitting TRBD1. Germline-derived CDR1 and CDR2 are SEHNR and FQNEAQ (reference sequence). The CDR3 is 14 amino acids. V lost 5 bases, J lost 5 bases, and 8 bases stayed unmatched. In DNA, the CDR3 is TGTGCCAGCAGCCCCACACCAGGGGGCCACGAGCAGTACTTC. As protein: CASSPTPGGHEQYF.

This clonotype was detected once. The chain carries TRBV13 and TRBJ2-7, with a weak D call TRBD1 (6 bases). CDR1 and CDR2 from the germline V gene are PRHDT and FYEKMQ (reference sequence). Trimming took 5 bases from V and 1 from J, leaving 12 bases between them. The CDR3 covers 14 residues. The CDR3 nucleotides read TGTGCCAGCAGCACCCGGACAGAATCCTACGAGCAGTACTTC. It encodes CASSTRTESYEQYF.

This chain connects TRBV27 to TRBJ1-1, with unresolved D. Germline-derived CDR1 and CDR2 are MNHEY and SMNVEV (reference sequence). The CDR3 spans 13 residues. V shed 5 bases and J shed 7 bases, with 14 bases lying between them. The DNA for the CDR3 is TGTGCCAGCAGTCTTTCCCGGGCCGTTGAAGCTTTCTTT. Translation gives CASSLSRAVEAFF.

V gene TRBV6-2 or TRBV6-3 combines with J gene TRBJ2-1, with 10 bases aligning to TRBD2. Trimming removed 0 bases from V and 5 bases from J; junction bases left unmatched: 7. The CDR3 contains 17 residues. Looked up from germline, CDR1 is MNHEY and CDR2 is SVGEGT. CDR3 sequence reads: CASSYSIGTSGDNEQFF. The CDR3 DNA sequence: TGTGCCAGCAGTTACTCGATAGGAACTAGCGGGGACAATGAGCAGTTCTTC.

The rearrangement uses TRBV29-1 and TRBJ1-2, with 9 bases identical to TRBD1. V gave up 7 bases and J gave up 5 bases; unmatched junction bases: 5. CDR1 SQVTM and CDR2 ANQGSEA come from the germline V gene. The length of the CDR3 is 12 residues. CDR3 protein: CSGGTGLYGYTF. CDR3 in DNA: TGCAGCGGGGGGACAGGGCTTTATGGCTACACCTTC. Full variable domain (remainder filled in from reference TRBV29-1 and TRBJ1-2): SAVISQKPSRDICQRGTSLTIQCQVDSQVTMMFWYRQQPGQSLTLIATANQGSEATYESGFVIDKFPISRPNLTFSTLTVSNMSPEDSSIYLCSGGTGLYGYTFGSGTRLTVV.

The CDR3, as DNA: TGTGCCAGCCGCCTGGGAACTGCCACAAGTAATGAAAAACTGTTTTTT. It codes for CASRLGTATSNEKLFF. V and J are TRBV2 and TRBJ1-4; D is unresolved. CDR1 is SNHLY and CDR2 is FYNNEI in the germline V gene. Trimming removed 8 bases at V and 4 bases at J, with 20 bases between. This CDR3 region has 16 residues.

The chain employs TRBV30 and TRBJ2-1; TRBD1 matches at 9 bases. The CDR3 contains 14 residues. Germline V lookup: CDR1 GTSNPN, CDR2 SVGIG (reference sequence). V was pared by 5 bases and J by 2 bases, with 4 bases of the junction left unmatched. The CDR3 reads CAWWGQGAYNEQFF. The DNA of the CDR3 is TGTGCCTGGTGGGGACAGGGAGCCTACAATGAGCAGTTCTTC.

V is TRBV6-6 and J is TRBJ1-5, with unresolved D. The length of the CDR3 is 15 residues. Germline CDR1 MNHNY, CDR2 SVGAGI (reference sequence). V was cut by 6 bases and J by 5 bases, with 17 bases left in between. CDR3 region: CASRPRLSEDQPQHF. CDR3 DNA: TGTGCCAGCAGGCCCCGGTTGAGTGAAGATCAGCCCCAGCATTTT.

The chain recombines TRBV3-1 with TRBJ2-7, with no clear D. The V gene lost 1 base and the J gene lost 1 base, with 11 bases spanning the gap. This CDR3 is 15 amino acids long. Germline V CDR1 and CDR2: LGHDT, YNNKEL (reference sequence). The CDR3 protein is CASSQAQYGSYEQYF. CDR3 in DNA: TGTGCCAGCAGCCAAGCCCAGTACGGGTCCTACGAGCAGTACTTC.

The chain recombines TRBV29-1 with TRBJ2-1; TRBD2 might be the D (5 bases). The V gene's germline CDR1 is SQVTM and CDR2 ANQGSEA. V lost 4 bases and J 4 bases, leaving 5 bases between the germline ends. This CDR3 spans 11 amino acids. The CDR3 is CSVGGYNEQFF. CDR3 bases: TGCAGCGTTGGAGGGTACAATGAGCAGTTCTTC.

The chain has TRBV29-1 and TRBJ2-1, with D uncertain. Trimming left V 3 bases short and J 10 bases short, with 7 bases between. The CDR3 is 10 amino acids. The germline gives CDR1 SQVTM, CDR2 ANQGSEA. The CDR3 sequence is CSVDIREQFF. Written as DNA, the CDR3 is TGCAGCGTTGATATCCGGGAGCAGTTCTTC.

This clonotype turned up a few times. The chain uses TRBV28 and TRBJ2-1, with 10 bases matching TRBD2. The V gene end was trimmed by 4 bases and the J gene end by 5 bases; junction bases not matched to a gene: 8. There are 16 residues in the CDR3. Germline CDR1 MDHEN, CDR2 SYDVKM. This chain's CDR3 is CASSSLSGGPNNEQFF. For the CDR3, the DNA is TGTGCCAGCAGTTCCCTTAGCGGGGGGCCTAACAATGAGCAGTTCTTC.

V usage is TRBV4-3 and J usage is TRBJ2-5; 7 bases are shared with TRBD1. The V gene's germline CDR1 is LGHNA and CDR2 YSLEER. The V and J ends lost 4 bases and 4 bases, in that order; junction bases with no gene match: 3. This CDR3 is 13 amino acids long. The chain's CDR3 is CASSRHRGETQYF. The CDR3 DNA follows: TGCGCCAGCAGCCGACACAGGGGAGAGACCCAGTACTTC.

The chain recombines TRBV6-1 with TRBJ2-3; TRBD2 agrees at 11 bases. Germline trimming cut 5 bases from V and 2 bases from J; bases unmatched to any gene: 6. The CDR3 loop spans 16 amino acids. From germline, CDR1 is MNHNS and CDR2 SASEGT. The CDR3 spells CASSPRLAGYTDTQYF. The CDR3 DNA reads TGTGCCAGCAGTCCACGACTAGCGGGATACACAGATACGCAGTATTTT.